This T cell receptor (beta chain) derives from a study of tumor-infiltrating lymphocytes in primary liver carcinoma. Study background: Spanning 30 to 69 years of age, the patients were men and women. Stage T1-T3 N0M0 and a size of roughly 4.2 to 11 cm characterized the tumors. The study obtained roughly 3.5 to 7.13 million productive TCRbeta reads per sample, similar across tissue types. Findings and limits, study-wide: Blood trailed tumors significantly in top-250-clone fraction (p = 0.039).

Per the germline V gene, CDR1 is SGHAT and CDR2 is FQNNGV. The CDR3 has 17 residues. Using a constant-region primer together with ProtoScript II reverse transcriptase, TCR beta cDNA was made from roughly 540 ng of total RNA. Researchers made the TCR beta libraries by running three nested multiplex PCR rounds with slightly modified ARM-PCR. TRBV1-TRBV30 forward primers and a C-beta reverse primer were used in the first two PCR rounds, which each ran for about 9 cycles. A single record per CDR3 protein comes from TCRdb applying MiXCR to the multiplex PCR reads. Of 85,000 to 100,000 distinct CDR3 sequences in the sample, about 73% were seen once. The roughly 17-32 mg bulk tissue piece was not sorted before simultaneous RNA and DNA extraction. This clonotype appeared once. Its target is unknown. The germline gene is not matched at one end of the junction; a read error may be the cause.

The rearrangement uses TRBV11-2 and TRBJ2-2; D may match TRBD1 or TRBD2 (5 bases each). Sample: tumor-adjacent normal liver tissue. The clonotype was recovered from a middle-aged man with primary liver carcinoma and hepatitis B virus infection. The CDR3 region is CARSPNVGRANTGELFF. CDR3 coding DNA: TGTGCCAGGAGCCCCAATGTGGGACGAGCGAACACGGGGGAGCTGTTTTTT.